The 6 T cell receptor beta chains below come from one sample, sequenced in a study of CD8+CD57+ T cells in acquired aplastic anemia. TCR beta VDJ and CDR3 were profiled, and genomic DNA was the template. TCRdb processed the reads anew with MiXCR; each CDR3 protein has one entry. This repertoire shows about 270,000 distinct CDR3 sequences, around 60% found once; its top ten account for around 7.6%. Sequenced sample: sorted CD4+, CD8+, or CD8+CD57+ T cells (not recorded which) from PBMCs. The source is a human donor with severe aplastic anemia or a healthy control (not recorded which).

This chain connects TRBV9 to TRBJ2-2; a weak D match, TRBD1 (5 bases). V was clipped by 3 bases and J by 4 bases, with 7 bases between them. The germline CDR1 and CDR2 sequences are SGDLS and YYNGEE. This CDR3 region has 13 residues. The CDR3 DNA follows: TGTGCCAGCAGCGAACAGGTCACCGGGGAGCTGTTTTTT. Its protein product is CASSEQVTGELFF.

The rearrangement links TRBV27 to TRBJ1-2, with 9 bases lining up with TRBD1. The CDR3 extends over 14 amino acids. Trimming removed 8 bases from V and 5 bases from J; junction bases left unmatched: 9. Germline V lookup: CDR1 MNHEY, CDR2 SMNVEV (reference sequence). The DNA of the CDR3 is TGTGCCAGCCGACCTCTGGGGACAGGGTATGGCTACACCTTC. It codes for CASRPLGTGYGYTF.

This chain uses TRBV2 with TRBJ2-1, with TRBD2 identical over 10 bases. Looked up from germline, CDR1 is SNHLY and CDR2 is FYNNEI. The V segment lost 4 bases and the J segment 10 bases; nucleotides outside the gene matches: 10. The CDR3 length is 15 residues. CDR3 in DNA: TGTGCCAGCAGTGTCCCTAGCGGGAGATTCGGGGAGCAGTTCTTC. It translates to CASSVPSGRFGEQFF.

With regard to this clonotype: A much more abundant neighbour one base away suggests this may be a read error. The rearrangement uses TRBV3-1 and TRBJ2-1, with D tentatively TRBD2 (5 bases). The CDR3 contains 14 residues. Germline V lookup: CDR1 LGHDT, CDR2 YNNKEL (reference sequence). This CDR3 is CASSQEILVTERFF. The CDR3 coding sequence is TGTGCCAGCAGCCAAGAAATACTAGTGACTGAGCGGTTCTTC.

As DNA, the CDR3 is TGTGCCAGCAGCTACACAGGGGGCGCCTCGGCCGGGGAGCTGTTTTTT. This encodes CASSYTGGASAGELFF. The J gene is TRBJ2-2, the V gene TRBV7-9, with TRBD1 matching over 9 bases. V shed 4 bases and J 6 bases; nucleotides not matched to a gene: 9. Germline assignment: CDR1 SEHNR and CDR2 FQNEAQ (reference sequence). The CDR3 runs 16 residues. Full variable domain (remainder filled in from reference TRBV7-9 and TRBJ2-2): DTGVSQNPRHKITKRGQNVTFRCDPISEHNRLYWYRQTLGQGPEFLTYFQNEAQLEKSRLLSDRFSAERPKGSFSTLEIQRTEQGDSAMYLCASSYTGGASAGELFFGEGSRLTVL.

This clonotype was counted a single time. CDR3 loop: CASSLTSSGGALDTQYF. The CDR3 bases are TGTGCCAGCAGCCTTACCTCTAGCGGGGGGGCGTTGGATACGCAGTATTTT. The rearrangement links TRBV7-9 to TRBJ2-3; 12 bases match TRBD2. The V gene's germline CDR1 is SEHNR and CDR2 FQNEAQ (reference sequence). V dropped 5 bases and J dropped 6; count of bases not matched to a gene: 12. The CDR3 has 17 residues.